This TCR beta chain was observed in a study of blood T cell repertoires in COVID-19. Overall study context: T cells, B-cell-depleted T cells, or PBMCs supplied cDNA or gDNA.

Trimming at V came to 5 bases and at J to 3 bases, leaving 6 bases not matched to a gene. Germline CDR1 reads SGHTA; CDR2 reads FQGTGA. CDR3 length: 15 residues. Original methodology: Reference gene primer amplification yielded estimated nucleated cell counts. TCRdb's copy holds only in-frame clones and misses some; the assay was immunoSEQ multiplex PCR. That table gives V, J and clone size, and the DNA gave D and trimming. Seen here are roughly 97,000 clones, approximately 80% observed once, and the top ten hold about 5%. This clone came up a few times. The sequence was collected from a man aged 60 to 69 with acute or convalescent COVID-19. The sample comprised peripheral blood. J is TRBJ2-1 and V is TRBV7-3, with 8 nucleotides matching TRBD2. The CDR3 sequence: CASSPSGSNYNEQFF. CDR3 in DNA: TGTGCCAGCAGCCCCAGCGGGAGTAACTACAATGAGCAGTTCTTC.